Below, 24 T cell receptor beta chains from the same sample are listed, as sequenced in a study of T cell repertoires in cytomegalovirus infection. TCRdb re-called the reads with MiXCR, one entry per CDR3 protein. The repertoire has some 270,000 distinct CDR3 sequences, 17% of them found once; the top ten carry more than 45%. Sequences were obtained from CD8+ T cells from PBMCs. These receptors all stem from a human donor in good health (CMV status not recorded). Some clones in this sample may be carry-over from other donors' samples.

The CDR3 sequence is CASSIQDSTDTQYF. CDR3 DNA: TGCGCCAGCAGCATTCAAGATAGCACAGATACGCAGTATTTT. This chain uses TRBV5-1 with TRBJ2-3; D not certain. The CDR3 is 14 amino acids. Trimming removed 4 bases from V and 0 bases from J, with 9 bases in between. The germline V gene encodes CDR1 SGHRS and CDR2 YFSETQ.

V usage is TRBV11-2 and J usage is TRBJ1-6; D may be TRBD1 (5 bases). The V gene's germline CDR1 is SGHAT and CDR2 FQNNGV. Trimming cost V 1 base and J 10 bases, with 17 bases left between them. The CDR3 is made up of 16 amino acids. The CDR3 coding sequence is TGTGCCAGCAGCTTAGTCGGGACGGAGCTAGGGTCACCCCTCCACTTT. It yields the protein CASSLVGTELGSPLHF.

This clonotype was observed many times. The chain employs TRBV7-8 and TRBJ1-1; D may be TRBD1 (5 bases). CDR1 and CDR2 (germline): SGHVS, FQNEAQ. Trimming pared 0 bases from V and 9 bases from J, leaving 17 bases between. This CDR3 has 15 amino acids. The CDR3 coding sequence is TGTGCCAGCAGCTTAGCGCGTGTAGGAGACAGAAAAGCTTTCTTT. Protein: CASSLARVGDRKAFF.

This clonotype was seen at least ten times. This chain links TRBV7-9 with TRBJ2-2; TRBD1 matches at 9 bases. Germline V gene lookup returns CDR1 SEHNR and CDR2 FQNEAQ (reference sequence). V shed 5 bases, J shed 4 bases, and the junction held 5 bases outside the gene matches. The CDR3 length is 15 residues. The CDR3: CASSNWDRVTGELFF. In DNA, the CDR3 is TGTGCCAGCAGCAACTGGGACAGGGTCACCGGGGAGCTGTTTTTT. Filled out from reference TRBV7-9 and TRBJ2-2, the complete variable domain reads DTGVSQNPRHKITKRGQNVTFRCDPISEHNRLYWYRQTLGQGPEFLTYFQNEAQLEKSRLLSDRFSAERPKGSFSTLEIQRTEQGDSAMYLCASSNWDRVTGELFFGEGSRLTVL.

The chain employs TRBV5-6 and TRBJ1-2, with no clear D. V lost 0 bases to trimming and J lost 4 bases, with 10 bases between them. The CDR3 is made up of 14 amino acids. CDR1 is SGHDT and CDR2 is YYEEEE in the germline V gene. This chain's CDR3 is CASSLVTRIYGYTF. The CDR3 DNA is TGTGCCAGCAGCTTGGTGACACGGATCTATGGCTACACCTTC.

The chain carries TRBV2 and TRBJ2-1; TRBD1 agrees at 11 bases. The junction had 10 bases not matched to a gene; V was cut back by 6 bases and J by 9 bases. Germline CDR1 and CDR2: SNHLY and FYNNEI. The CDR3 has 15 amino acids. This CDR3 is CASRGIGDRGIEQFF. The CDR3 region has the DNA TGTGCCAGCAGGGGGATTGGGGACAGGGGGATTGAGCAGTTCTTC.

The chain couples TRBV20-1 to TRBJ2-1, with D possibly matching TRBD1 (6 bases). V dropped 5 bases and J dropped 5 bases, with 19 bases sitting between them. The CDR3 contains 15 residues. Germline values: CDR1 DFQATT, CDR2 SNEGSKA (reference sequence). The CDR3 spells CSAAHVGALNNEQFF. Here the CDR3 DNA reads TGCAGTGCTGCCCACGTGGGGGCCCTCAACAATGAGCAGTTCTTC.

The chain employs TRBV2 and TRBJ1-6, with 8 nucleotides matching TRBD1. This CDR3 comprises 14 residues. CDR1 and CDR2 (germline): SNHLY, FYNNEI. The trim removed 5 bases at V and 5 bases at J, leaving 2 bases unmatched. The CDR3 sequence is CASSRTGNNSPLHF. DNA for the CDR3: TGTGCCAGCAGTAGGACAGGGAATAATTCACCCCTCCACTTT.

This clonotype appeared a single time. The chain carries TRBV29-1 and TRBJ2-1; TRBD2 matches at 8 bases. V gave up 6 bases and J gave up 2 bases; unmatched junction bases: 6. This CDR3 has 14 amino acids. From germline, CDR1 is SQVTM and CDR2 ANQGSEA. The CDR3 loop is CSVGLAYPYNEQFF. The CDR3 DNA follows: TGCAGCGTCGGACTAGCATACCCCTACAATGAGCAGTTCTTC.

This chain links TRBV28 with TRBJ1-1; 11 bases agree with TRBD1. V lost 6 bases to trimming and J lost 1 base; unmatched junction nucleotides: 4. Germline V gene sequence: CDR1 MDHEN, CDR2 SYDVKM. The CDR3 contains 15 residues. CDR3 protein: CASRSGTGGNTEAFF. The CDR3 DNA sequence: TGTGCCAGCAGGTCCGGGACAGGGGGGAACACTGAAGCTTTCTTT.

This clonotype appeared many times. The chain combines TRBV6-5 with TRBJ2-1; no clear D gene. This CDR3 has 14 amino acids. Germline loops: CDR1 MNHEY, CDR2 SVGAGI. The V and J ends lost 4 bases and 0 bases respectively, with 7 bases between them. The chain's CDR3 is CASSFGPSYNEQFF. The CDR3 DNA reads TGTGCCAGCAGTTTCGGACCCTCCTACAATGAGCAGTTCTTC.

V usage is TRBV6-5 and J usage is TRBJ2-1; possible D gene TRBD1, 7 bases. The CDR3 length is 14 residues. The germline V and J ends were trimmed by 10 bases and 4 bases, with 17 bases remaining between them. Germline V gives CDR1 MNHEY, CDR2 SVGAGI. This CDR3 reads CATSGGDRYNEQFF. The CDR3 DNA sequence: TGTGCCACCTCAGGAGGGGACAGATACAATGAGCAGTTCTTC.

This clonotype was picked up a small number of times. This sequence joins TRBV4-1 and TRBJ2-2, with TRBD1 matching over 8 bases. The CDR3 spans 18 residues. V lost 5 bases to trimming and J lost 3 bases; unmatched junction nucleotides: 14. Germline CDR1 is MGHRA and CDR2 is YSYEKL. The CDR3 region is CASSSQDRGQGYTGELFF. The CDR3 DNA sequence: TGCGCCAGCAGCTCACAAGATCGAGGACAGGGTTACACCGGGGAGCTGTTTTTT.

This clonotype was found a few times. The chain joins TRBV4-1 to TRBJ2-7; 10 bases line up with TRBD1. The CDR3 is 16 residues long. Germline loops: CDR1 MGHRA, CDR2 YSYEKL. After removal of 1 base from V and 7 bases from J, the junction contained 10 bases not matched to a gene. As DNA, the CDR3 is TGCGCCAGCAGCCAAGTCCCGGGACAGGGGCGGGGGGAGCAGTACTTC. Its translation: CASSQVPGQGRGEQYF.

J is TRBJ2-1 and V is TRBV5-4; 8 positions agree with TRBD1. V was clipped by 9 bases and J by 5 bases; unmatched bases: 4. The CDR3 runs to 12 residues. Germline V lookup: CDR1 SGHNT, CDR2 YYREEE (reference sequence). The CDR3 bases are TGTGCCACCTTGGACAGGGACAATGAGCAGTTCTTC. Translation: CATLDRDNEQFF.

This clonotype came up many times. The chain couples TRBV20-1 to TRBJ2-7; D is ambiguous. Germline lookup yields CDR1 DFQATT and CDR2 SNEGSKA (reference sequence). Trimming cost V 0 bases and J 3 bases, with 18 bases left between them. The CDR3 extends over 16 amino acids. The DNA of the CDR3 is TGCAGTGCTAGAGATTCGCAGGTTAACGTTATCTACGAGCAGTACTTC. It specifies CSARDSQVNVIYEQYF.

At least ten counts were recorded for this clonotype. This chain connects TRBV12-5 to TRBJ1-5; TRBD1 is a possible D gene (6 bases). Germline V CDR1 and CDR2: LGHNT, FRNRAP. Trimming cost V 3 bases and J 7 bases, with 16 bases left between them. This CDR3 has 15 amino acids. The CDR3 protein is CASGFWGRGDQPQHF. In nucleotides, the CDR3 is TGTGCTAGTGGTTTTTGGGGGCGCGGAGACCAGCCCCAGCATTTT. Full variable domain (remainder filled in from reference TRBV12-5 and TRBJ1-5): DARVTQTPRHKVTEMGQEVTMRCQPILGHNTVFWYRQTMMQGLELLAYFRNRAPLDDSGMPKDRFSAEMPDATLATLKIQPSEPRDSAVYFCASGFWGRGDQPQHFGDGTRLSIL.

This chain uses TRBV6-6 with TRBJ1-2, with D perhaps matching TRBD1 (6 bases). Germline V gene lookup returns CDR1 MNHNY and CDR2 SVGAGI (reference sequence). CDR3 length equals 18 residues. The V end lost 1 base, the J end lost 4 bases, and 22 bases lay between the germline ends. This chain's CDR3 is CASSYLRGTPSKFYGYTF. The CDR3 DNA follows: TGTGCCAGCAGTTACTTAAGGGGGACACCATCTAAATTCTATGGCTACACCTTC.

V usage is TRBV12-3 or TRBV12-4 and J usage is TRBJ1-2, with D possibly TRBD1 on 6 matching bases. This CDR3 region has 14 residues. The V and J ends lost 6 bases and 9 bases respectively, with 20 bases between them. The CDR3 region is CASSRTETTMSYTF. The CDR3 nucleotides read TGTGCCAGCAGCAGGACAGAGACTACTATGAGCTACACCTTC.

This clonotype was counted at least ten times. The DNA for the CDR3 is TGTGCCAGCAGTTTATCTGCAGGGTGGACGAACACTGAAGCTTTCTTT. This encodes CASSLSAGWTNTEAFF. This chain joins TRBV28 and TRBJ1-1; tentatively, D is TRBD1 (5 bases). The germline CDR1 and CDR2 sequences are MDHEN and SYDVKM. V shed 1 base and J shed 1 base, with 13 bases lying between them. The CDR3 is 16 residues long.

The chain joins TRBV19 to TRBJ2-6, with TRBD2 matching 8 bases. This CDR3 is 18 amino acids long. CDR1 and CDR2 (germline): LNHDA, SQIVND (reference sequence). The V and J ends lost 2 bases and 0 bases, in that order; junction bases with no gene match: 6. The DNA for the CDR3 is TGTGCCAGTAGTATAATGGCGGGGGGCCTCTCTGGGGCCAACGTCCTGACTTTC. Its translation: CASSIMAGGLSGANVLTF.

This clonotype came up many times. This chain joins TRBV11-1 and TRBJ2-1; 7 bases fit TRBD1. Germline CDR1 and CDR2: SGHAT and FQDESV (reference sequence). The CDR3 runs 15 residues. V lost 3 bases to trimming and J lost 3 bases; unmatched junction nucleotides: 5. The CDR3 region has the DNA TGTGCCAGCAGCTTCCAGGACAGGTTCTACAATGAGCAGTTCTTC. It is translated as CASSFQDRFYNEQFF.

This chain joins TRBV4-2 and TRBJ2-7; D uncertain. V was cut by 3 bases and J by 0 bases, with 12 bases left in between. The CDR3 consists of 15 residues. Germline V gene sequence: CDR1 LGHNA, CDR2 YNFKEQ. The CDR3: CASSHRAQSSYEQYF. CDR3 DNA sequence: TGTGCCAGCAGCCACCGGGCACAGAGCTCCTACGAGCAGTACTTC.

This chain connects TRBV13 to TRBJ2-5; a possible D gene is TRBD1 (5 bases). The CDR3 is made up of 14 amino acids. V lost 5 bases to trimming and J lost 1 base, with 11 bases between them. Germline CDR1 is PRHDT and CDR2 is FYEKMQ (reference sequence). This chain's CDR3 is CASSRTQVQETQYF. CDR3 DNA: TGTGCCAGCAGCCGAACACAGGTCCAAGAGACCCAGTACTTC. Using reference TRBV13 and TRBJ2-5 for the parts outside the CDR3, the full variable domain is AAGVIQSPRHLIKEKRETATLKCYPIPRHDTVYWYQQGPGQDPQFLISFYEKMQSDKGSIPDRFSAQQFSDYHSELNMSSLELGDSALYFCASSRTQVQETQYFGPGTRLLVL.